A selection of T cell receptor beta chains follows, all from one sample in a study of metastatic and nonmetastatic thyroid tumors. TCRdb re-called the PCR reads through MiXCR. The table includes 21,000 or so clones, around 13% detected once. Sequencing was carried out using blood. These receptors all come from a female donor with papillary thyroid cancer or a benign thyroid nodule (not recorded which). Some clones in this sample may be carry-over from other donors' samples. The CDR3 runs from the conserved cysteine through the conserved F or W.

16 TRBJ1-2 TRBV27 CASSRTRSTMVYGYTF
16 TRBJ2-7 TRBV11-2 CASSPGQGGSSYEHYF
12 TRBJ1-6 TRBV30 CAWTLRNSPLHF
15 TRBJ2-1 TRBV7-2 CASSSERGGYNEQFF
14 TRBJ2-3 TRBV29-1 CSVTPGQSTDTQYF
15 TRBJ2-1 TRBV7-8 CASSFRVAGGREQFF
14 TRBJ1-2 TRBV6-1 CASSDSYPAKGYTF
14 TRBJ1-2 TRBV3-1 CASSQVSQRDGYTF
14 TRBJ1-2 TRBV13 CASSYNRASYGYTF
12 TRBJ1-4 TRBV6-1 CASSLNGEKLFF
15 TRBJ1-2 TRBV3-1 CASRPTGTAFYGYTF
14 TRBJ2-7 TRBV6-1 CASSEGTGGYEQYF
14 TRBJ2-7 TRBV15 CATSAGQVSLWQYF
13 TRBJ2-5 TRBV3-1 CASSHGTGETQYF
15 TRBJ2-1 TRBV6-1 CASSDSGGYNNEQFF
15 TRBJ1-1 TRBV28 CASSLYDLGYTEAFF
12 TRBJ1-6 TRBV7-8 CASSLGGTPLHF
15 TRBJ2-2 TRBV11-2 CASSLVVSRPGELFF
13 TRBJ2-3 TRBV20-1 CRAPAGGTDTQYF
14 TRBJ2-3 TRBV5-1 CASSLISGGDTQYF
13 TRBJ2-7 TRBV5-5 CASSLGPSNEQYF
19 TRBJ2-2 TRBV6-2/TRBV6-3 CASSYSIPSQGGSTGELFF
14 TRBJ2-3 TRBV11-1 CASSPRTVTDTQYF
15 TRBJ1-3 TRBV20-1 CSASLGGIGGNTIYF
15 TRBJ2-5 TRBV5-1 CASSAGATSQETQYF
15 TRBJ2-4 TRBV12-5 CASGLESGSKNIQYF
15 TRBJ1-2 TRBV6-6 CASSYSNRGPDGYTF
15 TRBJ1-2 TRBV6-1 CASSVQGQANYGYTF
18 TRBJ1-5 TRBV9 CASSVGLSGRTPLQPQHF
15 TRBJ1-1 TRBV19 CASKKGAEMNTEAFF
13 TRBJ1-1 TRBV6-1 CASSWGMTTEAFF
16 TRBJ1-5 TRBV2 CASRRTGGSWNQPQHF
16 TRBJ2-3 TRBV9 CASSATSGTPTDTQYF
14 TRBJ2-2 TRBV4-2 CASSHLLNTGELFF
12 TRBJ1-2 TRBV7-2 CASSFRGDGYTF
13 TRBJ1-1 TRBV7-3 CASSLDRENEAFF
16 TRBJ2-7 TRBV20-1 CSARDPGRQAAYEQYF
15 TRBJ2-2 TRBV11-2 CASGTLRTGAGELFF
16 TRBJ2-4 TRBV19 CASTLSGKLAKNIQYF
15 TRBJ1-6 TRBV6-1 CASLPFGGRDSPLHF
13 TRBJ1-1 TRBV12-3/TRBV12-4 CASSPQSGVGDFF
15 TRBJ2-1 TRBV6-2/TRBV6-3 CASTERGVTINDQFF
17 TRBJ1-5 TRBV24-1 CATSDGQGHHSNQPQHF
15 TRBJ2-2 TRBV19 CASSTDTGLTGELFF
15 TRBJ2-7 TRBV3-1 CASSRTSGGYYEQYF
15 TRBJ2-7 TRBV10-2 CASSELAGDQREQYF
11 TRBJ2-2 TRBV11-2 CASSFAGELFF
17 TRBJ2-7 TRBV20-1 CSARDPTMSGSPYEQYF
18 TRBJ1-2 TRBV6-5 CASSYSLHSVRGTYGYTF
14 TRBJ1-2 TRBV28 CASTTGRLYYGYTF
17 TRBJ2-1 TRBV7-8 CASSPRLVTSSYNEQFF
13 TRBJ1-2 TRBV19 CASSIAMNYGYTF
12 TRBJ1-1 TRBV6-1 CASSRMDTEAFF
13 TRBJ2-1 TRBV3-1 CASSQAGSPLVVF
14 TRBJ1-5 TRBV9 CASSRGNGNQPQHF
16 TRBJ1-5 TRBV27 CASSLIRGDGNQPQHF
16 TRBJ1-1 TRBV5-6 CASSFSGTVLNTEAFF